What follows describes a single TCR beta chain. The sample belongs to a study of blood T cell repertoires in COVID-19. About the study: Italy, Spain and the United States were the sources of the convalescent and acute COVID-19 samples. The cDNA or gDNA used as material had been derived from T cells, B-cell-depleted T cells, or PBMCs.

How the authors handled the data: Reference gene primer amplification in the assay estimated nucleated cell counts. The method was immunoSEQ multiplex PCR; TCRdb's version includes in-frame clones alone and lacks a portion of them. V and J calls and clone size are given by that table; D and trimming were obtained from the DNA. The table records some 66,000 clones, roughly 82% of them present only once. The clonotype originates from a man aged 55-75 years with acute or convalescent COVID-19. The sample consisted of peripheral blood.

The CDR3 loop reads CASSSSPGVRNTEAFF. The DNA for the CDR3 is TGTGCCAGCAGTTCGTCCCCAGGGGTCCGAAACACTGAAGCTTTCTTT. The chain links TRBV27 to TRBJ1-1; a possible D gene is TRBD1 (6 bases). The germline V gene encodes CDR1 MNHEY and CDR2 SMNVEV (reference sequence). The CDR3 is made up of 16 amino acids. V was trimmed by 4 bases and J by 2 bases, leaving 17 bases between them.